The sequence of this T cell receptor beta chain was determined in a study of molecular identifiers for immune sequencing clone quantification. Study background: RNA from 20,000 or 100,000 naive CD8 cells was split five ways in replicates, with four sequenced.

TCRdb passed the PCR reads through MiXCR, listing each CDR3 protein once. The table has about 320,000 distinct CDR3 sequences, over 20% seen once. In germline, CDR1 is MNHEY, CDR2 SVGEGT. The CDR3 is 14 amino acids. Germline trimming cut 6 bases from V and 6 bases from J; bases unmatched to any gene: 11. This clonotype showed up many times. The sequenced sample was naive CD8+ T cells from blood, with Jurkat cell RNA spiked in. Stated subset: FACS-sorted CD8+CD4-CCR7+CD45RA+ naive T cells. The V and J genes are TRBV6-2 or TRBV6-3 and TRBJ2-7; the match to TRBD1 covers 7 bases. This clonotype was obtained from a human donor in good health. Some libraries in this study had Jurkat cell RNA spiked in. Here the CDR3 reads CASREGQLMSEQYF. DNA for the CDR3: TGTGCCAGCAGAGAGGGACAGCTGATGAGCGAGCAGTACTTC.